This record looks at one T cell receptor beta chain sequence and its context. What it recognizes is unknown. This record comes from a study of CD8 T cells in ankylosing spondylitis. Study-wide results and caveats: For ankylosing spondylitis blood, a TCR beta motif of seven to nine highly homologous variants appeared characteristic.

MiXCR was run by TCRdb on the 5' RACE reads, yielding one entry per CDR3 protein. The table includes 800,000 to 900,000 distinct CDR3 sequences, approximately 10% detected once. Sequencing was done on a sample of blood, either unsorted or a sorted T cell fraction (not recorded which). The TCR comes from a male donor with ankylosing spondylitis.

The CDR3 sequence is CASSLLASANYGYTF. The CDR3 DNA reads as TGCGCCAGCAGCTTATTGGCCTCAGCTAACTATGGCTACACCTTC. The rearrangement links TRBV5-1 to TRBJ1-2; D unresolved. The CDR3 length is 15 residues. CDR1 SGHRS and CDR2 YFSETQ come from the germline V gene. Trimming stripped 2 bases from V and 0 bases from J, with 11 bases between.